The source of this T cell receptor (beta chain) is a study of shared clonotypes between healthy human individuals. Trimming stripped 0 bases from V and 4 bases from J, with 9 bases between. The germline gives CDR1 SGHAT, CDR2 FQNNGV. The CDR3 covers 14 residues. Study-level points and caveats: The study drew on few donors, limiting represented genetic and exposure-history diversity.

The run depth of the assay was deep. Per the study methods: As immunoSEQ supplied junction-only sequences (without quality scores), filtering differed. Data came from immunoSEQ multiplex PCR; TCRdb stores just in-frame clones and leaves some out. The V and J calls and clone size are taken from that table; D and trimming were inferred from the DNA. The sample has 450,000 to 650,000 clones, around three quarters seen once. With respect to this clone: Its antigen remains unknown.

Donors had no recently reported acute infections or vaccinations and were HIV-negative. The chain combines TRBV11-2 with TRBJ1-2; no clear D gene. The clonotype was recovered from a woman aged 40 to 50 in good health. Some clones in this sample may be carry-over from other donors' samples. The material sequenced was PBMCs. The CDR3 region is CASSLEGPFYGYTF. The DNA of the CDR3 is TGTGCCAGCAGCTTAGAAGGCCCTTTCTATGGCTACACCTTC.